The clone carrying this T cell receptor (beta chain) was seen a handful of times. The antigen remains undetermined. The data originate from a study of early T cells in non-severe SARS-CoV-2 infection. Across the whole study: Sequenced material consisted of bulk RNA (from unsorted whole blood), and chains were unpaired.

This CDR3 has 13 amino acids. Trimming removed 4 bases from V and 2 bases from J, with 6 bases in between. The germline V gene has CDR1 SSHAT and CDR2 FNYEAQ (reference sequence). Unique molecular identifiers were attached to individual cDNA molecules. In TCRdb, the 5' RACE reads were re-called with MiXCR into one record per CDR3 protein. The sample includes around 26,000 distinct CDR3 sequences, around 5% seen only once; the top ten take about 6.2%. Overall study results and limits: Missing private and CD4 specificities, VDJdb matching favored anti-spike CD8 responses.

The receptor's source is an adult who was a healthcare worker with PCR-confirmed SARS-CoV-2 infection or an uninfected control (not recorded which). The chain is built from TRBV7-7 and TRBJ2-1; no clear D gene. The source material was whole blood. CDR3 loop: CASSSAPYNEQFF. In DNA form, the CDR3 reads TGTGCCAGCAGCTCAGCCCCCTACAATGAGCAGTTCTTC.